This T cell receptor beta chain comes out of a study of CD8+CD57+ T cells in acquired aplastic anemia. The ends were cut back, 2 bases at V and 8 bases at J, with 10 bases in the middle. The germline V gene encodes CDR1 SGHTA and CDR2 FQGTGA. The CDR3 runs 14 residues. Researchers used genomic DNA as the template to profile TCR beta VDJ and CDR3. TCRdb fed the reads into MiXCR, producing one record per CDR3 protein. This table holds about 180,000 distinct CDR3 sequences, around 50% found once. This clonotype was recorded many times. All sequencing subjects had displayed CD8+CD57+ cell expansion on flow cytometry.

The chain couples TRBV7-3 to TRBJ1-6, with D maybe TRBD1 (5 bases). This clonotype originated in a human donor with aplastic anemia. The sequenced sample consisted of sorted CD4+, CD8+, or CD8+CD57+ T cells (not recorded which) from PBMCs. CDR3 nucleotides: TGTGCCAGCAGCTTACAGGGTAGAGATTCACCCCTCCACTTT. It specifies CASSLQGRDSPLHF.